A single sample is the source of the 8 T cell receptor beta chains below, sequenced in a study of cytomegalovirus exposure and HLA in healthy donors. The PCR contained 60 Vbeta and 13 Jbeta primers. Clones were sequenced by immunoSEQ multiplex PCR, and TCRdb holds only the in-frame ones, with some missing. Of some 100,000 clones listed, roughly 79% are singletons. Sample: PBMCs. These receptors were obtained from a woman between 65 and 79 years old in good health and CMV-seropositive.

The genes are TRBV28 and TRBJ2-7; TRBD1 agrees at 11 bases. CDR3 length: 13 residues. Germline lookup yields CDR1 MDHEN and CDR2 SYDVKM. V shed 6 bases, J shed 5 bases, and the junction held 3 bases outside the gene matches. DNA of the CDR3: TGTGCCAGCAGAAGGACAGGGGGCGACGAGCAGTACTTC. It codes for CASRRTGGDEQYF.

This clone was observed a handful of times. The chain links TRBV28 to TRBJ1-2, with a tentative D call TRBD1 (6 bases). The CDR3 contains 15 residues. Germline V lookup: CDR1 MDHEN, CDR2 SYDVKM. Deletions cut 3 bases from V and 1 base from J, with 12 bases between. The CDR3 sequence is CASSLVTGFNYGYTF. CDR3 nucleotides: TGTGCCAGCAGTTTGGTGACAGGCTTTAACTATGGCTACACCTTC.

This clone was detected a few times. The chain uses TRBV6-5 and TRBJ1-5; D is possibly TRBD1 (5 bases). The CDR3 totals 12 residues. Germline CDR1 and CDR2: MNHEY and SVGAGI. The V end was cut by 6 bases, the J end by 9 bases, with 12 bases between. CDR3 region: CASRGGTRPQHF. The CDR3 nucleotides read TGTGCCAGCAGGGGGGGGACCCGGCCCCAGCATTTT.

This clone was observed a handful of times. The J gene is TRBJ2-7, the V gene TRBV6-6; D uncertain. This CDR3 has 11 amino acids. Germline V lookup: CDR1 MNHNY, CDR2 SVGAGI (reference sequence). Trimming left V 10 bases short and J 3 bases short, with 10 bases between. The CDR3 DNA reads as TGTGCCACACGATTCAGCTACGAGCAGTACTTC. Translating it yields CATRFSYEQYF.

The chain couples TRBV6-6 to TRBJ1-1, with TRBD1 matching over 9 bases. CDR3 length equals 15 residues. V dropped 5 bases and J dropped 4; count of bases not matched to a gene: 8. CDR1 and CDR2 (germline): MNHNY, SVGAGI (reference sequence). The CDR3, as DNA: TGTGCCAGCAGTCCTCAAGGACAGGGGAGCACTGAAGCTTTCTTT. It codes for CASSPQGQGSTEAFF.

The CDR3 spells CSVDRQGAPGELFF. CDR3 sequence (DNA): TGCAGCGTTGACCGGCAGGGGGCCCCCGGGGAGCTGTTTTTT. J is TRBJ2-2 and V is TRBV29-1, with 8 bases identical to TRBD1. V lost 3 bases, J lost 6 bases, and 6 bases stayed unmatched. CDR1 and CDR2 (germline): SQVTM, ANQGSEA. The CDR3 covers 14 residues.

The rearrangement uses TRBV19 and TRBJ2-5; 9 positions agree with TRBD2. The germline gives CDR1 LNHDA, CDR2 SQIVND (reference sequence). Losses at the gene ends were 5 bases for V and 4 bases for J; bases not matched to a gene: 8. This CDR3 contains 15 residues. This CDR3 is CASSFAGSGGETQYF. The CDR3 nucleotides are TGTGCCAGTAGTTTCGCCGGTAGCGGGGGAGAGACCCAGTACTTC.

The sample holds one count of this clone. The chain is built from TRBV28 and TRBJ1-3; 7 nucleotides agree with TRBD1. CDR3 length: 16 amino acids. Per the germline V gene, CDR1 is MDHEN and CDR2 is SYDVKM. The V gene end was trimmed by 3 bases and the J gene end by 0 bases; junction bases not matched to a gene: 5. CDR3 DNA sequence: TGTGCCAGCAGTTTGTCGGACAGGAGCTCTGGAAACACCATATATTTT. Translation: CASSLSDRSSGNTIYF. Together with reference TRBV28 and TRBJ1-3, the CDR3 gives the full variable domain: DVKVTQSSRYLVKRTGEKVFLECVQDMDHENMFWYRQDPGLGLRLIYFSYDVKMKEKGDIPEGYSVSREKKERFSLILESASTNQTSMYLCASSLSDRSSGNTIYFGEGSWLTVV.